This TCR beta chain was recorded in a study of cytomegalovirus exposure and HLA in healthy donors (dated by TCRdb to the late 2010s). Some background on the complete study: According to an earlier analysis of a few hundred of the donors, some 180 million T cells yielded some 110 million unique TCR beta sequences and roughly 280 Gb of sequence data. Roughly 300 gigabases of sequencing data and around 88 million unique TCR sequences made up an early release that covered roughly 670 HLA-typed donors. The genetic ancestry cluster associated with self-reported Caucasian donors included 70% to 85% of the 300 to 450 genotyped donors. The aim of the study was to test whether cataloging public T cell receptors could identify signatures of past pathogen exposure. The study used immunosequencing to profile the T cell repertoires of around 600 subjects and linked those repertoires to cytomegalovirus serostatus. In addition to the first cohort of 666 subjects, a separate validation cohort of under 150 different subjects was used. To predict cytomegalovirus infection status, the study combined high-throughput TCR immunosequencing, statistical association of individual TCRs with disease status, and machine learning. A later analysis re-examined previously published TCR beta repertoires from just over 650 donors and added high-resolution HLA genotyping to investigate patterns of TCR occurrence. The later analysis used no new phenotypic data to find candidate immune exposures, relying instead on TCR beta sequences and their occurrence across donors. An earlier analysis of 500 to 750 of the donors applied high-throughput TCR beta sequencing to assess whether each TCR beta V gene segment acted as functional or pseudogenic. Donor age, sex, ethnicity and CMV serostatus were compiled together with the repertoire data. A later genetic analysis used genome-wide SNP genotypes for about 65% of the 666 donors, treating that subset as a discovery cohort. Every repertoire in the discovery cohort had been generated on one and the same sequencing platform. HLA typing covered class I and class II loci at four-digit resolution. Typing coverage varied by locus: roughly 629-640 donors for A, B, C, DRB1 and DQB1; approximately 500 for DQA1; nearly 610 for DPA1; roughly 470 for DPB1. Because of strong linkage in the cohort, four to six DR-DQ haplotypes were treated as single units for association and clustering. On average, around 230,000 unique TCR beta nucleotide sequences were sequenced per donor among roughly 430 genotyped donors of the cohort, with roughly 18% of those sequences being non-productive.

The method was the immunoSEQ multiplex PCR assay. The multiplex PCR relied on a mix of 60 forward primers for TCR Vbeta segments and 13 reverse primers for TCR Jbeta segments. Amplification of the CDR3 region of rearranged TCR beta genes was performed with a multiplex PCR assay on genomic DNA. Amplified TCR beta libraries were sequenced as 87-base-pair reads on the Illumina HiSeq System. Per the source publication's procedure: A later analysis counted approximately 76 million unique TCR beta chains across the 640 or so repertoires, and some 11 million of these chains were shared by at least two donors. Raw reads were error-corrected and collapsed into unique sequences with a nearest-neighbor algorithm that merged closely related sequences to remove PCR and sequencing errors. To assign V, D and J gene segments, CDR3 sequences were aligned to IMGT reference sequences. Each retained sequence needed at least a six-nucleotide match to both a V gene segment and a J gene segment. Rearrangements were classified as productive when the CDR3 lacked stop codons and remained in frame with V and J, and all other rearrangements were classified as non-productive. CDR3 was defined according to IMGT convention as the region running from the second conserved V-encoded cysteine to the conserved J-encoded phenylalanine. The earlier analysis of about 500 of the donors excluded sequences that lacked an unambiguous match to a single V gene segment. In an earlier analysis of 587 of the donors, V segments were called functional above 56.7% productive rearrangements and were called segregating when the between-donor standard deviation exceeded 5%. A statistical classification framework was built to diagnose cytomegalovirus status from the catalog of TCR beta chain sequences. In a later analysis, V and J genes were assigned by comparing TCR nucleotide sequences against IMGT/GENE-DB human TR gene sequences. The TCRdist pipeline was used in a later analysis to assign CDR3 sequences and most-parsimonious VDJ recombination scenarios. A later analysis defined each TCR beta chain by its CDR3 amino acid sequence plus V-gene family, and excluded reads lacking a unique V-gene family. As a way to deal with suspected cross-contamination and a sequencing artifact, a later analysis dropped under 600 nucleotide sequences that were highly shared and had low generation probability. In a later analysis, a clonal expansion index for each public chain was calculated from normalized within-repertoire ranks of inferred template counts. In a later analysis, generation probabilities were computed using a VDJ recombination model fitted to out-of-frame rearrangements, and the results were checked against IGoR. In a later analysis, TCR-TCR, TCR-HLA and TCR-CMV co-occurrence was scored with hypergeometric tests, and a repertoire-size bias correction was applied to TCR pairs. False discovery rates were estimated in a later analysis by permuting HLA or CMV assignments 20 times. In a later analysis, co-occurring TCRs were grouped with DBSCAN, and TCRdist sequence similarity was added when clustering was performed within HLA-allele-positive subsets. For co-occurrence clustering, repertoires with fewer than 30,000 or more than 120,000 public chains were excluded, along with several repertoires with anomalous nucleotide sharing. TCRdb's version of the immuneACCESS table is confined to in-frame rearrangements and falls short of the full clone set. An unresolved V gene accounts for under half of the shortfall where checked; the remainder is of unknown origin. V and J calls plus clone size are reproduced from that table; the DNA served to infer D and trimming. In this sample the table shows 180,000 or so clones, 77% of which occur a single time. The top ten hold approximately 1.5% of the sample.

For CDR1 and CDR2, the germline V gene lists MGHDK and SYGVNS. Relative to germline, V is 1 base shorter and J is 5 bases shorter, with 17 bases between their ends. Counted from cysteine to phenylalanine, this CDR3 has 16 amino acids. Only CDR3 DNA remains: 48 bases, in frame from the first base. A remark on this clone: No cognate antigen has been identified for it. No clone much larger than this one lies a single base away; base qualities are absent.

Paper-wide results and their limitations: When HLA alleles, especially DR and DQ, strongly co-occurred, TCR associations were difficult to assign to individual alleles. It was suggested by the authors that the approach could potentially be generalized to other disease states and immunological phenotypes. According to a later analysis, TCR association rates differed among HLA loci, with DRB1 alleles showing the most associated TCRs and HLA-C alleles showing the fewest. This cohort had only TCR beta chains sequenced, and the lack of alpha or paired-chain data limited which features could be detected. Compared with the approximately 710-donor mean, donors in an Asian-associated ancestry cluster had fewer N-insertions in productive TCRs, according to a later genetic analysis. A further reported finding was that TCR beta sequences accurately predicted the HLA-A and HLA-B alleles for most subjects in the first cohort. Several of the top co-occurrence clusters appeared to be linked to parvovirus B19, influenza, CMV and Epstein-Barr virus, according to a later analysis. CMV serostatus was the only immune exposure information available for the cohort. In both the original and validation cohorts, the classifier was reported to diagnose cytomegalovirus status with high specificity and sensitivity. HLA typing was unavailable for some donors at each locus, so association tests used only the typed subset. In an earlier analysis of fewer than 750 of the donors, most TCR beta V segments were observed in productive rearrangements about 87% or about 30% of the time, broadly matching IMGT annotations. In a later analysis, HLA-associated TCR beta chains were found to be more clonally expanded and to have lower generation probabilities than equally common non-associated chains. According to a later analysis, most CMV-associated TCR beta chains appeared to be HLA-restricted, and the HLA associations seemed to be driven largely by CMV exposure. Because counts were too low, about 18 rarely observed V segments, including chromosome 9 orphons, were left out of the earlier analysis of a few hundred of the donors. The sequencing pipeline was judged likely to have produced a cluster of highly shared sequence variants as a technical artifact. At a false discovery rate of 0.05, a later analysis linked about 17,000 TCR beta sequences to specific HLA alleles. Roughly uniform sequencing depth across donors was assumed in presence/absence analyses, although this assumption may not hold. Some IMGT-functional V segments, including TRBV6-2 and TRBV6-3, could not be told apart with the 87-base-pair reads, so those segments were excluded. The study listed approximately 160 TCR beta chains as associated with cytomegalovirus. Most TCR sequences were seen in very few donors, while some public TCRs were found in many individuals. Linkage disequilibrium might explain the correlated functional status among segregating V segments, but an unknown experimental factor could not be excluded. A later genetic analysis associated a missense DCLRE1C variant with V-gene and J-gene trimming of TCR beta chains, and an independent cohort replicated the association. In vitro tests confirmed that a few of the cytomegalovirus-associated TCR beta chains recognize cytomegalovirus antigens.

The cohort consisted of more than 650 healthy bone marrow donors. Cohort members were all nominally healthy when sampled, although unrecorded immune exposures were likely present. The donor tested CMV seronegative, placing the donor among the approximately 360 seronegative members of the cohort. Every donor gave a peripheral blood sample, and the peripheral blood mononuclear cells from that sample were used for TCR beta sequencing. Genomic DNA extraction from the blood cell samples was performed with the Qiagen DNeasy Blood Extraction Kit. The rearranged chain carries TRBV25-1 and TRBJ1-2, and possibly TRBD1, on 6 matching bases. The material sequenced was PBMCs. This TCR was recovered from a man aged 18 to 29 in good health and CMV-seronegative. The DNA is TGTGCCAGCAGTGAATTTGGGGGCTTTGGGGGTTATGGCTACACCTTC. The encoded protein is CASSEFGGFGGYGYTF.